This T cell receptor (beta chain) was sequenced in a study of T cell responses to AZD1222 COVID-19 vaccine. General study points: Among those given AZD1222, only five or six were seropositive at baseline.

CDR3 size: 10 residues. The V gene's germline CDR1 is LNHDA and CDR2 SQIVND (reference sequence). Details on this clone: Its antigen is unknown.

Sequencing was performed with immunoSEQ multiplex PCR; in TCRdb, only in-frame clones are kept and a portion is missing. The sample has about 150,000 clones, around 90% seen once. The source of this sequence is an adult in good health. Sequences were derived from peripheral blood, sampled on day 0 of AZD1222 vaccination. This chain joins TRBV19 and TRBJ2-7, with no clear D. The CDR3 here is CASDSHEQYF. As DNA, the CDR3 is TGTGCATCGGATAGTCACGAGCAGTACTTC.